A single sample is the source of the 10 T cell receptor beta chains below, sequenced in a study of T cells in Graves' hyperthyroidism and ophthalmopathy. Template material for amplifying TCR beta CDR3 regions consisted of RNA transcripts. First-round RT-PCR of the TCR CDR3 relied on the HTBI primer set. MiXCR was run by TCRdb on the multiplex PCR reads, yielding one entry per CDR3 protein. The sample records 300,000 to 350,000 distinct CDR3 sequences, roughly 18% being singletons. The sequenced sample consisted of blood. All receptors come from a woman aged 50 to 60 with Graves' hyperthyroidism.

This clonotype was found many times. The J gene is TRBJ1-5, the V gene TRBV29-1; TRBD1 matches 7 bases. Trimming took 7 bases from V and 4 from J; bases not matched to a gene: 4. The CDR3 spans 12 residues. Germline assignment: CDR1 SQVTM and CDR2 ANQGSEA. CDR3: CSAQQGNQPQHF. The DNA of the CDR3 is TGCAGCGCCCAACAGGGGAATCAGCCCCAGCATTTT.

As to this clonotype: An end of the junction does not agree with germline; a read error may underlie this. This chain links TRBV30 with TRBJ1-4, with 8 nucleotides matching TRBD1. This CDR3 has 14 amino acids. Germline-derived CDR1 and CDR2 are GTSNPN and SVGIG (reference sequence). The DNA for the CDR3 is TGTGCCTGGAGTCCGGACAGGGTAATTGAAGAACTGTTTTTT. Protein sequence: CAWSPDRVIEELFF.

This clonotype was seen at least ten times. The chain links TRBV7-8 to TRBJ1-1; D gene ambiguous. Trimming cost V 1 base and J 8 bases, with 20 bases left between them. Germline V gene lookup returns CDR1 SGHVS and CDR2 FQNEAQ. The CDR3 totals 16 residues. CDR3 in DNA: TGTGCCAGCAGCTTAGGATGGCGGGGTTCGATGCAAGAAGCTTTCTTT. Translation gives CASSLGWRGSMQEAFF.

The chain carries TRBV20-1 and TRBJ2-5; tentatively, D is TRBD2 (5 bases). V was pared by 4 bases and J by 5 bases, with 11 bases between. This CDR3 region has 12 residues. Germline V gene lookup returns CDR1 DFQATT and CDR2 SNEGSKA (reference sequence). The chain's CDR3 is CSATDYPETQYF. CDR3 in DNA: TGCAGTGCTACAGACTACCCGGAGACCCAGTACTTC.

The sample holds a few counts of this clonotype. The chain uses TRBV29-1 and TRBJ2-3, with 9 bases fitting TRBD2. This CDR3 contains 16 residues. Trimming at V came to 3 bases and at J to 0 bases, leaving 7 bases not matched to a gene. CDR1 is SQVTM, CDR2 ANQGSEA, per germline. The CDR3 is CSVEWPLAGSTDTQYF. CDR3 coding DNA: TGCAGCGTTGAGTGGCCACTAGCGGGTAGCACAGATACGCAGTATTTT.

The chain uses TRBV2 and TRBJ2-3; TRBD1 matches 11 bases. Germline assignment: CDR1 SNHLY and CDR2 FYNNEI. V shed 6 bases, J shed 6 bases, and the junction held 8 bases outside the gene matches. The CDR3 totals 15 residues. CDR3 DNA: TGTGCCAGCAGATACAGGACAGGGGGCCCGGATACGCAGTATTTT. Translating gives CASRYRTGGPDTQYF.

There are many counts of this clonotype. The chain couples TRBV5-5 to TRBJ2-7, with D unresolved. The V end lost 1 base, the J end lost 5 bases, and 10 bases lay between the germline ends. The CDR3 totals 13 residues. Germline lookup yields CDR1 SGHKS and CDR2 YYEKEE (reference sequence). The CDR3, as DNA: TGTGCCAGCAGCTTGAGTGTGGGCAACGAGCAGTACGTC. It codes for CASSLSVGNEQYV.

The sample holds a few counts of this clonotype. The V call is TRBV10-2, the J call TRBJ2-3; no clear D. CDR1 WSHSY and CDR2 SAAADI come from the germline V gene. The CDR3 consists of 14 residues. The CDR3 sequence: CATGFYASTDTQYF. In nucleotides, the CDR3 is TGCGCTACCGGGTTCTACGCGAGCACAGATACGCAGTATTTT.

This clonotype was counted ten times or more. The chain has TRBV6-1 and TRBJ2-1; 8 bases line up with TRBD2. The CDR3 runs 16 residues. Germline loops: CDR1 MNHNS, CDR2 SASEGT. Losses at the gene ends were 5 bases for V and 0 bases for J; bases not matched to a gene: 6. The CDR3 reads CASSYGSGSSYNEQFF. In DNA, the CDR3 is TGTGCCAGCAGTTACGGGAGCGGGAGCTCCTACAATGAGCAGTTCTTC.

The V call is TRBV7-8, the J call TRBJ2-1; D not resolved. The CDR3 runs 15 residues. V was clipped by 7 bases and J by 4 bases, with 17 bases between them. Germline-derived CDR1 and CDR2 are SGHVS and FQNEAQ. CDR3 nucleotide sequence: TGTGCCAGCATGACTTCCAAATTACCGTACAATGAGCAGTTCTTC. Its translation: CASMTSKLPYNEQFF.